Presented here are 25 T cell receptor beta chains from one specimen sequenced in a study of PD-1 blockade in classical Hodgkin lymphoma. Produced via immunoSEQ multiplex PCR; TCRdb's table is partial and in-frame only. The data hold 25,000 or so clones, with around 85% observed a single time. The time point: cycle 4 day 1 (C4D1), after 5 to 7 weeks of nivolumab. Each patient experienced a relapse that followed autologous stem cell transplantation, and brentuximab vedotin exposure varied. Researchers used magnetic negative selection to pull out pure CD4+ T cells from thawed PBMCs. Sequenced material: CD4+ T cells from blood, taken before the fourth cycle of nivolumab. Receptors originate from a human donor with classical Hodgkin lymphoma.

The rearrangement joins TRBV29-1 to TRBJ1-1; TRBD1 is a possible D gene (6 bases). Germline V lookup: CDR1 SQVTM, CDR2 ANQGSEA. CDR3 length: 13 residues. The V gene lost 6 bases and the J gene lost 1 base, with 12 bases spanning the gap. In nucleotides, the CDR3 is TGCAGCGTCTCCGGGACATCGAACACTGAAGCTTTCTTT. Its translation: CSVSGTSNTEAFF. Variable domain in full (rest from reference TRBV29-1 and TRBJ1-1): SAVISQKPSRDICQRGTSLTIQCQVDSQVTMMFWYRQQPGQSLTLIATANQGSEATYESGFVIDKFPISRPNLTFSTLTVSNMSPEDSSIYLCSVSGTSNTEAFFGQGTRLTVV.

The CDR3 loop is CASSLRGGGSVQFF. The CDR3 region has the DNA TGTGCCAGCAGTTTGCGCGGGGGAGGCAGCGTGCAGTTCTTC. The V and J genes are TRBV28 and TRBJ2-1, with 7 bases fitting TRBD2. The CDR3 totals 14 residues. The trim removed 3 bases at V and 12 bases at J, leaving 11 bases unmatched. Germline V gene data show CDR1 as MDHEN and CDR2 as SYDVKM.

The sample holds one count of this clone. The genes are TRBV5-1 and TRBJ1-5, with unresolved D. Germline V gene lookup returns CDR1 SGHRS and CDR2 YFSETQ. The CDR3 totals 14 residues. V dropped 0 bases and J dropped 2 bases, with 6 bases sitting between them. The CDR3 bases are TGCGCCAGCAGCTTGGACCAGGGCAATCAGCCCCAGCATTTT. It translates to CASSLDQGNQPQHF.

The rearrangement joins TRBV10-1 to TRBJ1-1; D is possibly TRBD1 (6 bases). The CDR3 totals 13 residues. Trimming shortened V by 7 bases and J by 0 bases, and 9 bases separated the two germline ends. The germline gives CDR1 WNHNN, CDR2 SYGVQD (reference sequence). CDR3 in amino acids: CASNNRVNTEAFF. CDR3 DNA: TGCGCCAGCAACAACAGGGTGAACACTGAAGCTTTCTTT.

This clone showed up just once. This sequence joins TRBV5-4 and TRBJ2-1, with D maybe TRBD2 (7 bases). This CDR3 contains 15 residues. The V end was cut by 4 bases, the J end by 7 bases, with 18 bases between. CDR1 SGHNT and CDR2 YYREEE come from the germline V gene (reference sequence). CDR3 coding DNA: TGTGCCAGCAGCCCGGGACACCCGCGGGGGAATGAGCAGTTCTTC. Translating gives CASSPGHPRGNEQFF.

The rearrangement joins TRBV25-1 to TRBJ1-3; 7 bases agree with TRBD1. CDR1 and CDR2 from the germline V gene are MGHDK and SYGVNS. The CDR3 sequence is 14 residues long. Trimming at V came to 2 bases and at J to 3 bases, leaving 1 base not matched to a gene. Here the CDR3 reads CASSEQGGGNTIYF. In DNA form, the CDR3 reads TGTGCCAGCAGTGAACAGGGGGGTGGAAACACCATATATTTT. The whole variable domain, remainder taken from reference TRBV25-1 and TRBJ1-3, is EADIYQTPRYLVIGTGKKITLECSQTMGHDKMYWYQQDPGMELHLIHYSYGVNSTEKGDLSSESTVSRIRTEHFPLTLESARPSHTSQYLCASSEQGGGNTIYFGEGSWLTVV.

This chain links TRBV7-9 with TRBJ2-3; the match to TRBD2 covers 14 bases. The J segment lost 1 base and the V segment lost 5 bases, leaving 5 bases of the junction unmatched. Germline V gene data show CDR1 as SEHNR and CDR2 as FQNEAQ (reference sequence). The CDR3 has 17 amino acids. The CDR3, as DNA: TGTGCCAGCAGCCCCGGACTAGCGGGAGGTCGCACAGATACGCAGTATTTT. This translates into CASSPGLAGGRTDTQYF.

The V call is TRBV19, the J call TRBJ1-3; a possible D gene is TRBD1 (5 bases). V lost 2 bases, J lost 0 bases, and 17 bases lay in between. The CDR3 totals 18 residues. CDR1 and CDR2 (germline): LNHDA, SQIVND (reference sequence). This chain's CDR3 is CASSIFPGRLDSGNTIYF. The CDR3 coding sequence is TGTGCCAGTAGTATATTCCCGGGACGACTTGACTCTGGAAACACCATATATTTT.

J is TRBJ1-1 and V is TRBV5-4; D is unclear. The CDR3 sequence is 17 residues long. Trimming stripped 0 bases from V and 0 bases from J, with 15 bases between. CDR1 is SGHNT, CDR2 YYREEE, per germline (reference sequence). CDR3 protein: CASSLGINKRLNTEAFF. The CDR3 DNA follows: TGTGCCAGCAGCTTGGGCATTAATAAGCGCTTGAACACTGAAGCTTTCTTT.

This clone was observed a single time. The V gene is TRBV7-9, the J gene TRBJ2-1; 7 nucleotides agree with TRBD2. Germline loops: CDR1 SEHNR, CDR2 FQNEAQ (reference sequence). The J segment lost 3 bases and the V segment lost 2 bases, leaving 7 bases of the junction unmatched. The CDR3 spans 16 residues. This CDR3 is CASSLLGRGDYNEQFF. The CDR3 nucleotides are TGTGCCAGCAGCTTACTGGGTCGGGGGGACTACAATGAGCAGTTCTTC.

In its sample, this clone was seen a few times. The J gene is TRBJ2-7, the V gene TRBV13; 8 nucleotides match TRBD1. V shed 5 bases, J shed 6 bases, and the junction held 12 bases outside the gene matches. The CDR3 consists of 15 residues. Germline V lookup: CDR1 PRHDT, CDR2 FYEKMQ (reference sequence). The CDR3 DNA is TGTGCCAGCAGCCCAAGACAGGGGAATTTGGCCGAGCAGTACTTC. Protein product: CASSPRQGNLAEQYF.

The V and J genes are TRBV30 and TRBJ1-3; D uncertain. With 5 bases removed from V and 0 bases from J, the gap between germline ends came to 14 bases. This CDR3 comprises 15 residues. Per the germline V gene, CDR1 is GTSNPN and CDR2 is SVGIG (reference sequence). CDR3 amino acids: CAWGQTGLSGNTIYF. The CDR3 DNA reads as TGTGCCTGGGGCCAGACCGGTCTCTCTGGAAACACCATATATTTT.

V gene TRBV7-2 combines with J gene TRBJ2-7; D is uncertain. Per the germline V gene, CDR1 is SGHTA and CDR2 is FQGNSA. The CDR3 extends over 13 amino acids. The V and J ends lost 1 base and 1 base respectively, with 5 bases between them. CDR3 sequence: CASSLGLSYEQYF. CDR3 in DNA: TGTGCCAGCAGCTTAGGCTTGTCCTACGAGCAGTACTTC.

The chain recombines TRBV28 with TRBJ1-1; D is possibly TRBD1 (6 bases). Germline V CDR1 and CDR2: MDHEN, SYDVKM. CDR3 length: 16 residues. V was cut by 7 bases and J by 1 base, with 19 bases left in between. The CDR3 loop is CASNPGTQTPNTEAFF. The CDR3 DNA reads as TGTGCCAGCAACCCCGGGACACAAACACCGAACACTGAAGCTTTCTTT.

The chain couples TRBV2 to TRBJ1-1, with 8 bases aligning to TRBD1. The V gene's germline CDR1 is SNHLY and CDR2 FYNNEI. The CDR3 consists of 15 residues. The junction had 4 bases not matched to a gene; V was cut back by 3 bases and J by 1 base. CDR3 residues: CASSDPGGSNTEAFF. CDR3 nucleotide sequence: TGTGCCAGCAGTGACCCAGGGGGCTCGAACACTGAAGCTTTCTTT.

V and J are TRBV7-2 and TRBJ2-7; TRBD1 is a possible D gene (6 bases). Germline lookup yields CDR1 SGHTA and CDR2 FQGNSA. There are 14 residues in the CDR3. V lost 4 bases and J 4 bases, leaving 14 bases between the germline ends. The DNA of the CDR3 is TGTGCCAGCAGCTCAAACAGGGTGCCTTACGAGCAGTACTTC. It codes for CASSSNRVPYEQYF.

The chain joins TRBV2 to TRBJ1-2; D call uncertain. The V and J ends lost 6 bases and 6 bases respectively, with 8 bases between them. The V gene's germline CDR1 is SNHLY and CDR2 FYNNEI. CDR3 length: 11 amino acids. The CDR3 sequence is CASRYGDGYTF. The CDR3 nucleotides read TGTGCCAGCAGATACGGCGATGGCTACACCTTC.

The rearrangement links TRBV6-6 to TRBJ1-3; D call uncertain. The V and J ends lost 6 bases and 0 bases respectively, with 6 bases between them. The CDR3 is 13 residues long. Germline lookup yields CDR1 MNHNY and CDR2 SVGAGI (reference sequence). CDR3 in DNA: TGTGCCAGCAGGCACGGCTCTGGAAACACCATATATTTT. Its translation: CASRHGSGNTIYF.

This chain joins TRBV4-2 and TRBJ1-1, with TRBD1 identical over 8 bases. The CDR3 length is 13 residues. Germline loops: CDR1 LGHNA, CDR2 YNFKEQ. Germline trimming cut 7 bases from V and 7 bases from J; bases unmatched to any gene: 8. The CDR3 sequence: CASNDRGSGEAFF. The CDR3 nucleotides are TGTGCCAGCAACGACAGGGGATCCGGTGAAGCTTTCTTT.

The CDR3: CASSPSGQGIDEQYF. Written as DNA, the CDR3 is TGTGCCAGCAGCCCCTCGGGGCAGGGTATCGACGAGCAGTACTTC. This chain uses TRBV5-6 with TRBJ2-7, with D tentatively TRBD1 or TRBD2 (5 bases each). Germline CDR1 reads SGHDT; CDR2 reads YYEEEE. The V and J ends lost 4 bases and 5 bases respectively, with 19 bases between them. The CDR3 spans 15 residues.

The rearrangement joins TRBV7-8 to TRBJ2-6, with D perhaps matching TRBD1 (7 bases). Trimming pared 1 base from V and 4 bases from J, leaving 14 bases between. The germline CDR1 and CDR2 sequences are SGHVS and FQNEAQ. The CDR3 is 17 amino acids. As DNA, the CDR3 is TGTGCCAGCAGCTTAGTAGCGGACAGGAGGGGGGCCAACGTCCTGACTTTC. Protein product: CASSLVADRRGANVLTF.

The V call is TRBV7-6, the J call TRBJ1-6; possible D gene TRBD1, 6 bases. CDR3 length: 14 residues. Trimming removed 1 base from V and 5 bases from J, with 6 bases in between. Germline-derived CDR1 and CDR2 are SGHVS and FNYEAQ. CDR3 DNA: TGTGCCAGCAGCTTAGGACAGGATAATTCACCCCTCCACTTT. This translates into CASSLGQDNSPLHF.

The chain joins TRBV5-8 to TRBJ2-6; weak D call: TRBD2 (6 bases). CDR3 length: 19 amino acids. Trimming stripped 2 bases from V and 2 bases from J, with 20 bases between. Germline V gene sequence: CDR1 SGHTS, CDR2 YDEGEE. The CDR3 DNA sequence: TGTGCCAGCAGCTTCTGGGGGACTCCAACCACTCCTGGGGCCAACGTCCTGACTTTC. This translates into CASSFWGTPTTPGANVLTF. Combining the CDR3 with reference TRBV5-8 and TRBJ2-6 gives the whole variable domain EAGVTQSPTHLIKTRGQQATLRCSPISGHTSVYWYQQALGLGLQFLLWYDEGEERNRGNFPPRFSGRQFPNYSSELNVNALELEDSALYLCASSFWGTPTTPGANVLTFGAGSRLTVL.

The chain is built from TRBV25-1 and TRBJ2-1; 7 nucleotides line up with TRBD2. The CDR3 has 13 residues. Germline V CDR1 and CDR2: MGHDK, SYGVNS. V was pared by 4 bases and J by 5 bases, with 2 bases of the junction left unmatched. CDR3 sequence (DNA): TGTGCCAGCAGTGGCGGGAGCAACAATGAGCAGTTCTTC. This encodes CASSGGSNNEQFF.

The V call is TRBV9, the J call TRBJ2-1; tentative D call: TRBD2 (6 bases). The CDR3 has 16 amino acids. CDR1 SGDLS and CDR2 YYNGEE come from the germline V gene. V lost 0 bases and J lost 4, with 14 bases in between. The CDR3 DNA reads TGTGCCAGCAGCGTAGCTACGGGAGTAGGGTACAATGAGCAGTTCTTC. This codes for CASSVATGVGYNEQFF.